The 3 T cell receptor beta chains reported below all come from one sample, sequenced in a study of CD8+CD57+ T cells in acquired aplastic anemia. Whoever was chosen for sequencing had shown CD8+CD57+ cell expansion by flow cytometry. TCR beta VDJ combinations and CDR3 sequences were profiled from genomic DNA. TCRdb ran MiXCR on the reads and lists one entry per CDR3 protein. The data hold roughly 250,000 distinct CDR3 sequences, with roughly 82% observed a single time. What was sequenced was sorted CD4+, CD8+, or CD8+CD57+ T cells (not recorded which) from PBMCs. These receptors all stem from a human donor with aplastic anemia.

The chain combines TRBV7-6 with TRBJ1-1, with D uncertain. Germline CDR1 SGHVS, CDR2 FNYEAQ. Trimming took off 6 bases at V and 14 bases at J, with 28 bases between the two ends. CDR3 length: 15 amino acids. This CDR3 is CASSYGPRENTFAFF. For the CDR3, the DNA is TGTGCCAGCAGTTACGGCCCGAGAGAGAACACCTTCGCGTTCTTT.

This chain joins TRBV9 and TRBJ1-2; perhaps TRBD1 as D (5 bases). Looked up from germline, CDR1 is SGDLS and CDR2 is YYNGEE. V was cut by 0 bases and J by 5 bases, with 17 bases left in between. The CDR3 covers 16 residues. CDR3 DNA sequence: TGTGCCAGCAGCGTAGAGAGGGACGCGCTGTTATATGGCTACACCTTC. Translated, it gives CASSVERDALLYGYTF.

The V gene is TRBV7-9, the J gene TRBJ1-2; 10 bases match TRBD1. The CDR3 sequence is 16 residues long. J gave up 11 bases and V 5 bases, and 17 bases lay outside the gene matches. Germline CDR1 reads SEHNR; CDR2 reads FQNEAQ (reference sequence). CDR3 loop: CASSPGTGEHTDTYTF. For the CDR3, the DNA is TGTGCCAGCAGCCCCGGGACAGGGGAGCATACAGATACGTACACCTTC.